This entry lists 12 T cell receptor beta chains sequenced from one sample in a study of cytomegalovirus exposure and HLA in healthy donors. PCR employed 60 Vbeta and 13 Jbeta primers. The method was immunoSEQ multiplex PCR; TCRdb's version includes in-frame clones alone and lacks a portion of them. The sample includes about 130,000 clones, 81% of them seen just once. The sample consisted of PBMCs. These receptors came from a man between 18 and 35 years old in good health and CMV-seronegative.

The J gene is TRBJ1-2, the V gene TRBV10-3, with 7 nucleotides matching TRBD1. Unmatched junction bases numbered 12, after V lost 8 bases and J lost 3 bases. From germline, CDR1 is ENHRY and CDR2 SYGVKD. The CDR3 runs 15 residues. The CDR3 nucleotides are TGTGCCATCCTGGGGGACAGCTTGGGCGACTATGGCTACACCTTC. Amino acid sequence: CAILGDSLGDYGYTF.

V and J are TRBV5-1 and TRBJ1-6; no clear D. The CDR3 spans 14 residues. The V end was cut by 2 bases, the J end by 11 bases, with 14 bases between. The germline V gene encodes CDR1 SGHRS and CDR2 YFSETQ. CDR3 in DNA: TGCGCCAGCAGCTTAAAAGGACCCGGGGCACCCCTCCACTTT. This encodes CASSLKGPGAPLHF.

V and J are TRBV7-6 and TRBJ1-2; D unresolved. Trimming cost V 3 bases and J 6 bases, with 14 bases left between them. In germline, CDR1 is SGHVS, CDR2 FNYEAQ. The length of the CDR3 is 14 residues. For the CDR3, the DNA is TGTGCCAGCAGCTTGTTAGGAGGGCGCGATGGCTACACCTTC. This encodes CASSLLGGRDGYTF.

Only a few counts were recorded for this clone. The gene calls are TRBV28 and TRBJ1-1; D perhaps matches TRBD1 (5 bases). The CDR3 is 14 residues long. Trimming took off 6 bases at V and 1 base at J, with 12 bases between the two ends. In germline, CDR1 is MDHEN, CDR2 SYDVKM. CDR3 region: CASRLTATNTEAFF. The CDR3 nucleotides read TGTGCCAGCAGACTGACAGCGACGAACACTGAAGCTTTCTTT.

The chain has TRBV15 and TRBJ2-7; 7 nucleotides agree with TRBD2. Unmatched junction bases numbered 15, after V lost 5 bases and J lost 5 bases. The CDR3 has 16 residues. Germline assignment: CDR1 LNHNV and CDR2 YYDKDF (reference sequence). DNA of the CDR3: TGTGCCACCAGCCTCGATGGGGGGGTAGGTCTCGACGAGCAGTACTTC. It is translated as CATSLDGGVGLDEQYF. The variable domain in full, completed from reference TRBV15 and TRBJ2-7, reads DAMVIQNPRYQVTQFGKPVTLSCSQTLNHNVMYWYQQKSSQAPKLLFHYYDKDFNNEADTPDNFQSRRPNTSFCFLDIRSPGLGDTAMYLCATSLDGGVGLDEQYFGPGTRLTVT.

The genes are TRBV5-4 and TRBJ2-3; the D is unclear. CDR1 and CDR2 from the germline V gene are SGHNT and YYREEE (reference sequence). The CDR3 sequence is 12 residues long. The ends were cut back, 4 bases at V and 11 bases at J, with 14 bases in the middle. The CDR3 here is CASSPPRSEQYF. Written as DNA, the CDR3 is TGTGCCAGCAGCCCTCCGCGAAGCGAGCAGTATTTT.

A remark on this clone: The same CDR3 can be traced to other DNA sequences in this sample. The rearrangement uses TRBV4-2 and TRBJ1-1, with D maybe TRBD1 (6 bases). Per germline, CDR1 LGHNA and CDR2 YNFKEQ. With 3 bases removed from V and 0 bases from J, the gap between germline ends came to 8 bases. The CDR3 runs to 14 residues. CDR3: CASSQGQLNTEAFF. CDR3 in DNA: TGTGCCAGCAGCCAGGGACAACTGAACACTGAAGCTTTCTTT.

This clone has just one count. The CDR3 protein is CASSVATEPGQSGNYGYTF. The CDR3 region has the DNA TGTGCCAGCAGCGTAGCTACGGAACCGGGACAGAGCGGTAACTATGGCTACACCTTC. This chain links TRBV9 with TRBJ1-2, with 7 bases lining up with TRBD1. Germline values: CDR1 SGDLS, CDR2 YYNGEE. There are 19 residues in the CDR3. V shed 0 bases and J 1 base; nucleotides not matched to a gene: 15.

This clone was detected once. The chain combines TRBV7-6 with TRBJ1-2; unclear D gene. Trimming removed 6 bases from V and 1 base from J, with 24 bases in between. This CDR3 is 18 amino acids long. Germline values: CDR1 SGHVS, CDR2 FNYEAQ. CDR3 coding DNA: TGTGCCAGCAGTTATTCAGCGGCTCGGACCCAATATAACTATGGCTACACCTTC. Translated: CASSYSAARTQYNYGYTF.

CDR3 sequence (DNA): TGTGCCAGCAGCCCTCTTGGGCGAGATACGCAGTATTTT. This sequence encodes CASSPLGRDTQYF. V usage is TRBV7-9 and J usage is TRBJ2-3; D remains unclear. Trimming took 5 bases from V and 5 from J, leaving 11 bases between them. From germline, CDR1 is SEHNR and CDR2 FQNEAQ (reference sequence). CDR3 length equals 13 residues.

The rearrangement uses TRBV7-2 and TRBJ1-5; no firm D call. V lost 2 bases and J 4 bases, leaving 6 bases between the germline ends. The germline V gene has CDR1 SGHTA and CDR2 FQGNSA. The CDR3 loop spans 13 amino acids. CDR3 sequence reads: CASSLTANQPQHF. The CDR3 coding sequence is TGTGCCAGCAGCTTAACAGCTAATCAGCCCCAGCATTTT.

The chain combines TRBV12-5 with TRBJ1-1, with a weak D call TRBD1 (5 bases). Germline V gene data show CDR1 as LGHNT and CDR2 as FRNRAP. V lost 0 bases to trimming and J lost 1 base, with 12 bases between them. This CDR3 spans 16 amino acids. The CDR3 bases are TGTGCTAGTGGTTTGGTCAATCGGGGGTGGAACACTGAAGCTTTCTTT. Translated: CASGLVNRGWNTEAFF. Full variable domain (missing parts from reference TRBV12-5 and TRBJ1-1): DARVTQTPRHKVTEMGQEVTMRCQPILGHNTVFWYRQTMMQGLELLAYFRNRAPLDDSGMPKDRFSAEMPDATLATLKIQPSEPRDSAVYFCASGLVNRGWNTEAFFGQGTRLTVV.